This is a list of T cell receptor beta chains from one sample in a study of cytomegalovirus exposure and HLA in healthy donors. Using immunoSEQ multiplex PCR, the repertoire was profiled, and TCRdb retains in-frame clones only, with some absent. The table records 35,000 to 40,000 clones, around 93% of them present only once. The sequenced material came from PBMCs. The receptors shown here come from a man aged 18 to 30 in good health and CMV-seronegative. CDR3s include the opening cysteine and the closing phenylalanine or tryptophan. The D gene is left open where the match is weak. Size is stated for part of the rows, as once, few or many counts, or as a class when the clone is expanded.

D gene	clone size	V gene	J gene	CDR3 protein	CDR3 DNA
.	.	TRBV28	TRBJ1-2	CASVRGSGYTF	TGTGCCAGCGTTCGGGGAAGTGGCTACACCTTC
TRBD1	.	TRBV5-1	TRBJ2-7	CASSRQGVNYEQYF	TGCGCCAGCAGCAGACAGGGTGTAAATTACGAGCAGTACTTC
.	.	TRBV11-2	TRBJ2-7	CASSLVSEQYF	TGTGCCAGCAGCTTAGTATCCGAGCAGTACTTC
TRBD2	.	TRBV27	TRBJ2-7	CASSLVGTSGSPHEQYF	TGTGCCAGCAGTTTGGTCGGGACTAGCGGGAGTCCCCACGAGCAGTACTTC
.	.	TRBV9	TRBJ2-7	CASSASGLGPYEQYF	TGTGCCAGCAGCGCTTCAGGGCTTGGGCCCTACGAGCAGTACTTC
.	.	TRBV28	TRBJ2-2	CASTLGQFSGELFF	TGTGCCAGCACCCTAGGACAGTTTTCCGGGGAGCTGTTTTTT
.	once	TRBV5-1	TRBJ2-3	CASSPVGGHGTDTQYF	TGCGCCAGCAGCCCCGTCGGGGGGCATGGCACAGATACGCAGTATTTT
.	.	TRBV18	TRBJ1-4	CASSRPNGRTNEKLFF	TGTGCCAGCTCACGCCCTAATGGGAGGACTAATGAAAAACTGTTTTTT
TRBD1	.	TRBV30	TRBJ1-1	CAWSANRGRGGAFF	TGTGCCTGGAGCGCTAACAGGGGCCGCGGAGGAGCTTTCTTT
TRBD1	.	TRBV4-1	TRBJ1-2	CASKQGGQYGYTF	TGCGCCAGCAAACAGGGGGGACAATATGGCTACACCTTC
.	few	TRBV6-6	TRBJ1-3	CASSYSPPGNTIYF	TGTGCCAGCAGTTACTCCCCCCCCGGGAACACCATATATTTT
TRBD1	.	TRBV5-8	TRBJ1-3	CASSQGQASGNTIYF	TGTGCCAGCAGCCAAGGACAGGCCTCTGGAAACACCATATATTTT
TRBD1	once	TRBV18	TRBJ2-1	CASSLKTGGSSYNEQFF	TGTGCCAGCTCACTCAAGACAGGGGGGAGCTCCTACAATGAGCAGTTCTTC
TRBD1	once	TRBV29-1	TRBJ2-2	CSVEEAGTGGAVF	TGCAGCGTTGAAGAGGCCGGGACAGGGGGCGCGGTTTTT
TRBD1	.	TRBV27	TRBJ1-2	CASSSPGQGKLGYTF	TGTGCCAGCAGTTCCCCGGGACAGGGGAAATTAGGCTACACCTTC
TRBD1	.	TRBV15	TRBJ2-2	CATSGRDRGDTGELFF	TGTGCCACCAGCGGCCGGGACAGGGGAGACACCGGGGAGCTGTTTTTT
.	.	TRBV23-1	TRBJ1-2	CASSQVSGPGYTF	TGCGCCAGCAGTCAAGTATCAGGTCCTGGCTACACCTTC
TRBD2	.	TRBV6-6	TRBJ2-2	CASSWSGANTGELFF	TGTGCCAGCAGTTGGAGCGGGGCGAACACCGGGGAGCTGTTTTTT
.	.	TRBV5-1	TRBJ2-1	CASSAPGHSPDEQFF	TGCGCCAGCAGCGCACCGGGACACTCGCCCGATGAGCAGTTCTTC
TRBD2	.	TRBV5-5	TRBJ2-3	CASSALIAGDRFGSTDTQYF	TGTGCCAGCAGCGCACTAATAGCGGGGGACCGTTTTGGTAGCACAGATACGCAGTATTTT
.	.	TRBV19	TRBJ1-4	CASSPTGAPGGTNEKLFF	TGTGCCAGTAGTCCGACCGGGGCCCCTGGGGGGACTAATGAAAAACTGTTTTTT
TRBD2	once	TRBV6-1	TRBJ2-2	CASSASGGATGELFF	TGTGCCAGCAGTGCTAGCGGGGGGGCCACCGGGGAGCTGTTTTTT
.	.	TRBV18	TRBJ1-1	CASSPSRLTTEAFF	TGTGCCAGCTCACCATCCAGGTTAACCACTGAAGCTTTCTTT
.	few	TRBV25-1	TRBJ1-3	CASSAGDGNTIYF	TGTGCCAGCAGTGCCGGGGATGGAAACACCATATATTTT
TRBD2	.	TRBV6-5	TRBJ2-1	CASSYGLAGGSPEQFF	TGTGCCAGCAGTTATGGACTAGCGGGAGGCAGTCCTGAGCAGTTCTTC
.	.	TRBV28	TRBJ1-4	CASSSPVLNEKLFF	TGTGCCAGCAGTTCCCCAGTACTAAATGAAAAACTGTTTTTT
.	.	TRBV7-8	TRBJ2-7	CASSLGRGDPRSYEQYF	TGTGCCAGCAGCTTAGGAAGGGGTGACCCCCGCTCCTACGAGCAGTACTTC
.	.	TRBV11-2	TRBJ1-6	CASSLGRQVYGPLHF	TGTGCCAGCAGCTTAGGCCGACAGGTTTATGGACCCCTCCACTTT
TRBD1	once	TRBV5-1	TRBJ2-5	CASSYPLLRDRDREVSRETQYF	TGCGCCAGCAGCTACCCTTTACTCCGGGACAGGGACCGTGAGGTATCTCGGGAGACCCAGTACTTC
TRBD2	.	TRBV6-4	TRBJ2-1	CASSDASGPYNEQFF	TGTGCCAGCAGTGACGCTAGCGGACCCTACAATGAGCAGTTCTTC
.	.	TRBV7-9	TRBJ1-1	CASSTRVGDSTEAFF	TGTGCCAGCAGCACCCGGGTAGGAGATAGTACTGAAGCTTTCTTT
.	.	TRBV18	TRBJ1-3	CASSSDKHARNTIYF	TGTGCCAGCTCATCGGACAAACATGCTCGAAACACCATATATTTT
.	.	TRBV28	TRBJ1-4	CASSFVYEGTNEKLFF	TGTGCCAGCAGTTTTGTATATGAGGGAACTAATGAAAAACTGTTTTTT
TRBD2	.	TRBV5-1	TRBJ2-2	CASSLDTSVNGELFF	TGCGCCAGCAGCTTGGATACTAGCGTTAACGGGGAGCTGTTTTTT
TRBD1	.	TRBV10-2	TRBJ1-4	CASSVRPRTGGADEKLFF	TGCGCCAGCAGTGTACGCCCCAGGACAGGGGGCGCGGATGAAAAACTGTTTTTT
.	.	TRBV6-5	TRBJ2-1	CASSSPGRTNEQFF	TGTGCCAGCAGTTCCCCAGGGAGGACCAATGAGCAGTTCTTC
.	.	TRBV5-1	TRBJ1-6	CASSPREDSPLHF	TGCGCCAGCAGCCCCCGGGAAGATTCACCCCTCCACTTT
.	once	TRBV28	TRBJ1-1	CASSLDQVTEAFF	TGTGCCAGCAGTTTAGACCAGGTGACTGAAGCTTTCTTT
TRBD2	.	TRBV6-1	TRBJ2-3	CASSEAPAGRGDTQYF	TGTGCCAGCAGTGAAGCCCCAGCGGGGCGTGGGGATACGCAGTATTTT
.	.	TRBV6-5	TRBJ2-7	CASSYSGSFEQYF	TGTGCCAGCAGTTACTCGGGGAGTTTCGAGCAGTACTTC
.	.	TRBV29-1	TRBJ1-2	CSVFPGANYGYTF	TGCAGCGTTTTTCCAGGGGCGAACTATGGCTACACCTTC
TRBD2	few	TRBV6-4	TRBJ2-3	CASSDSTSGGDTQYF	TGTGCCAGCAGTGACTCGACTAGCGGGGGGGATACGCAGTATTTT
TRBD1	.	TRBV6-1	TRBJ2-5	CASITGQGETQYF	TGTGCCAGCATTACCGGACAGGGAGAGACCCAGTACTTC
TRBD1	.	TRBV7-2	TRBJ1-1	CASSSYISTGAFF	TGTGCCAGCAGCTCCTATATTTCGACAGGGGCTTTCTTT
.	.	TRBV5-4	TRBJ2-7	CASSAGVGDEQYF	TGTGCCAGCAGCGCAGGGGTGGGGGACGAGCAGTACTTC
TRBD1	.	TRBV29-1	TRBJ2-5	CSVDRERPGGEETQYF	TGCAGCGTAGACAGAGAGCGGCCAGGGGGCGAAGAGACCCAGTACTTC